The 23 T cell receptor beta chains given below trace back to one sample, sequenced in a study of cytomegalovirus exposure and HLA in healthy donors. 60 Vbeta and 13 Jbeta primers were used in PCR. Clones were sequenced by immunoSEQ multiplex PCR, and TCRdb holds only the in-frame ones, with some missing. The sample carries some 160,000 clones, 60% to 85% recorded once. The sample was PBMCs. These receptors originate from a middle-aged man in good health and CMV-seropositive.

The chain employs TRBV9 and TRBJ2-3, with 10 bases lining up with TRBD2. This CDR3 is 16 amino acids long. The trim removed 0 bases at V and 5 bases at J, leaving 6 bases unmatched. CDR1 is SGDLS and CDR2 is YYNGEE in the germline V gene. CDR3 region: CASSVGPSGGIDTQYF. The CDR3 coding sequence is TGTGCCAGCAGCGTAGGGCCTAGCGGGGGTATAGATACGCAGTATTTT.

This clone was counted between two and nine times. The J gene is TRBJ2-2, the V gene TRBV5-4, with D possibly TRBD1 on 6 matching bases. CDR3 size: 13 residues. In germline, CDR1 is SGHNT, CDR2 YYREEE (reference sequence). Between the trimmed V and J ends, which lost 2 bases and 6 bases, there was a span of 8 bases. In DNA, the CDR3 is TGTGCCAGCAGCTTTGAGGGGGCCGGGGAGCTGTTTTTT. Its translation: CASSFEGAGELFF.

The chain links TRBV6-6 to TRBJ2-2; 8 bases are a match to TRBD2. V shed 0 bases and J 0 bases; nucleotides not matched to a gene: 0. The CDR3 spans 16 residues. The germline V gene has CDR1 MNHNY and CDR2 SVGAGI (reference sequence). Written as DNA, the CDR3 is TGTGCCAGCAGTTACTCTAGCGGGGCGAACACCGGGGAGCTGTTTTTT. Its translation is CASSYSSGANTGELFF.

The J gene is TRBJ1-6, the V gene TRBV30; tentative D call: TRBD1 (6 bases). The CDR3 loop spans 17 amino acids. Germline V lookup: CDR1 GTSNPN, CDR2 SVGIG (reference sequence). Between the trimmed V and J ends, which lost 3 bases and 6 bases, there was a span of 21 bases. The CDR3 spells CAWSDQGGVEGNSPLHF. The CDR3 DNA is TGTGCCTGGAGCGACCAAGGGGGAGTTGAGGGTAATTCACCCCTCCACTTT.

The V call is TRBV6-5, the J call TRBJ2-5; 7 nucleotides align to TRBD1. TRBJ2-7 matches the DNA end more closely, so the J call is doubtful. CDR3 length: 14 amino acids. CDR1 is MNHEY, CDR2 SVGAGI, per germline. The CDR3 protein is CASSFRDRTYEQYF. CDR3 coding DNA: TGTGCCAGCAGTTTTAGGGACAGAACCTACGAGCAGTACTTC.

V gene TRBV7-2 combines with J gene TRBJ1-5, with D unresolved. Between the trimmed V and J ends, which lost 0 bases and 1 base, there was a span of 7 bases. CDR1 is SGHTA and CDR2 is FQGNSA in the germline V gene. The CDR3 totals 15 residues. CDR3 sequence (DNA): TGTGCCAGCAGCTTAGCGACTGCCAGCAATCAGCCCCAGCATTTT. Translated: CASSLATASNQPQHF.

The V gene is TRBV6-5, the J gene TRBJ2-7; TRBD1 agrees at 7 bases. The V gene's germline CDR1 is MNHEY and CDR2 SVGAGI. This CDR3 is built from 16 residues. V gave up 2 bases and J gave up 2 bases; unmatched junction bases: 9. The CDR3 DNA reads as TGTGCCAGCAGTTACGGGACAGCCTTTGGGGCCTACGAGCAGTACTTC. The encoded protein is CASSYGTAFGAYEQYF.

This clone came up once. The V and J genes are TRBV4-3 and TRBJ2-7; no definite D call. Germline lookup yields CDR1 LGHNA and CDR2 YSLEER. The ends were cut back, 0 bases at V and 3 bases at J, with 12 bases in the middle. The CDR3 extends over 15 amino acids. The CDR3 sequence: CASSQDSGWNYEQYF. Here the CDR3 DNA reads TGCGCCAGCAGCCAAGATTCCGGGTGGAACTACGAGCAGTACTTC.

Turning to this clone: This CDR3 is also generated by other DNA sequences in the sample. This chain links TRBV15 with TRBJ2-7, with 7 positions matching TRBD2. The junction had 6 bases not matched to a gene; V was cut back by 1 base and J by 6 bases. Germline assignment: CDR1 LNHNV and CDR2 YYDKDF (reference sequence). The CDR3 extends over 14 amino acids. The CDR3 DNA sequence: TGTGCCACCAGCAGAGTTGGGGGGGTCGGCGAGCAGTACTTC. It translates to CATSRVGGVGEQYF.

V usage is TRBV2 and J usage is TRBJ2-5; TRBD2 aligns across 11 bases. This CDR3 region has 22 residues. The V segment lost 2 bases and the J segment 5 bases; nucleotides outside the gene matches: 25. Germline lookup yields CDR1 SNHLY and CDR2 FYNNEI. The CDR3, as DNA: TGTGCCAGCAGTGAACCTAGCGGGGGGCCAGGAGGAAGGGTTTTCCACGTCGAGACCCAGTACTTC. Encoded protein: CASSEPSGGPGGRVFHVETQYF.

The J gene is TRBJ1-6, the V gene TRBV30; D may be TRBD1 (5 bases). The V end lost 3 bases, the J end lost 2 bases, and 11 bases lay between the germline ends. From germline, CDR1 is GTSNPN and CDR2 SVGIG (reference sequence). The CDR3 contains 15 residues. The CDR3 protein is CAWRQVGAYNSPLHF. CDR3 sequence (DNA): TGTGCCTGGAGACAGGTTGGGGCCTATAATTCACCCCTCCACTTT.

This clone appeared a few times. This chain joins TRBV4-2 and TRBJ2-5; D is ambiguous. Per the germline V gene, CDR1 is LGHNA and CDR2 is YNFKEQ. V was trimmed by 0 bases and J by 5 bases, leaving 7 bases between them. The CDR3 consists of 13 residues. Written as DNA, the CDR3 is TGTGCCAGCAGCCAAGAAGCGACCGAGACCCAGTACTTC. This sequence encodes CASSQEATETQYF.

The rearrangement links TRBV2 to TRBJ1-2, with D maybe TRBD1 (6 bases). This CDR3 region has 14 residues. V gave up 4 bases and J gave up 4 bases, with 13 bases separating them. The germline V gene has CDR1 SNHLY and CDR2 FYNNEI. This chain's CDR3 is CASSGGGAGYGYTF. The CDR3 bases are TGTGCCAGCAGTGGAGGGGGGGCGGGCTATGGCTACACCTTC.

The chain employs TRBV15 and TRBJ2-2; D might be TRBD1 (6 bases). The CDR3 length is 15 residues. Per germline, CDR1 LNHNV and CDR2 YYDKDF (reference sequence). V was clipped by 2 bases and J by 4 bases, with 11 bases between them. The CDR3 reads CATSRSTGTTGELFF. The CDR3 DNA follows: TGTGCCACCAGCAGAAGTACAGGGACCACCGGGGAGCTGTTTTTT.

This clone was seen a few times. The chain links TRBV28 to TRBJ1-5; 8 bases are a match to TRBD1. The CDR3 spans 16 residues. V was pared by 6 bases and J by 4 bases, with 11 bases of the junction left unmatched. Germline V gene lookup returns CDR1 MDHEN and CDR2 SYDVKM. The CDR3 region has the DNA TGTGCCAGCAGCTCTTACGACAGGGGTTTTAATCAGCCCCAGCATTTT. This gives the protein CASSSYDRGFNQPQHF.

J is TRBJ1-6 and V is TRBV7-2; D gene ambiguous. The germline V and J ends were trimmed by 4 bases and 5 bases, with 12 bases remaining between them. Per the germline V gene, CDR1 is SGHTA and CDR2 is FQGNSA. CDR3 length: 15 residues. CDR3 DNA: TGTGCCAGCAGCTCCTACAGATCGGATAATTCACCCCTCCACTTT. This gives the protein CASSSYRSDNSPLHF.

CDR3 loop: CASSPTPDGENIQYF. The CDR3, as DNA: TGTGCCAGCAGCCCGACTCCGGACGGGGAAAACATTCAGTACTTC. The chain couples TRBV7-6 to TRBJ2-4; tentatively, D is TRBD2 (5 bases). CDR1 SGHVS and CDR2 FNYEAQ come from the germline V gene. The ends were cut back, 5 bases at V and 5 bases at J, with 16 bases in the middle. CDR3 length: 15 residues.

The CDR3 DNA reads as TGTGCCAGCAGCGTAACAGGGGGCGTAGGCACTGAAGCTTTCTTT. Amino acids: CASSVTGGVGTEAFF. V usage is TRBV7-8 and J usage is TRBJ1-1; 9 nucleotides match TRBD1. CDR3 length equals 15 residues. The junction had 8 bases not matched to a gene; V was cut back by 5 bases and J by 4 bases. Germline loops: CDR1 SGHVS, CDR2 FQNEAQ.

In DNA, the CDR3 is TGTGCCAGCAGAGCAGATGGGGAGGCTGAAGCTTTCTTT. Translation gives CASRADGEAEAFF. The chain recombines TRBV6-6 with TRBJ1-1; D call uncertain. Germline CDR1 is MNHNY and CDR2 is SVGAGI (reference sequence). The CDR3 spans 13 residues. V gave up 6 bases and J gave up 6 bases, with 14 bases separating them.

In the case of this clone: A junction boundary mismatches the germline segment, possibly from a read error. The chain carries TRBV2 and TRBJ2-1, with D tentatively TRBD1 (6 bases). The CDR3 is 13 amino acids. Germline CDR1 reads SNHLY; CDR2 reads FYNNEI. CDR3 in amino acids: CASTRPAGEEQFF. CDR3 sequence (DNA): TGTGCTAGCACCCGGCCCGCAGGGGAGGAGCAGTTCTTC.

This rearrangement joins TRBV30 to TRBJ1-2; D not resolved. Germline V gene sequence: CDR1 GTSNPN, CDR2 SVGIG (reference sequence). CDR3 length: 12 amino acids. Trimming took 3 bases from V and 4 from J, leaving 9 bases between them. CDR3 DNA sequence: TGTGCCTGGAGGACGGCAGGCTATGGCTACACCTTC. The encoded protein is CAWRTAGYGYTF.

The chain couples TRBV5-1 to TRBJ2-5; 15 nucleotides line up with TRBD2. J gave up 5 bases and V 4 bases, and 3 bases lay outside the gene matches. In germline, CDR1 is SGHRS, CDR2 YFSETQ. The CDR3 contains 15 residues. The CDR3 region has the DNA TGCGCCAGCAGCGCCGGGACTAGCGGGGGGGAGACCCAGTACTTC. Translating gives CASSAGTSGGETQYF.

The chain couples TRBV6-5 to TRBJ1-1; no firm D call. CDR1 is MNHEY and CDR2 is SVGAGI in the germline V gene. Trimming took off 5 bases at V and 1 base at J, with 8 bases between the two ends. CDR3 length: 13 amino acids. The CDR3: CASSNNRNTEAFF. The CDR3 region has the DNA TGTGCCAGCAGTAACAACAGGAACACTGAAGCTTTCTTT.